This TCR beta chain was sequenced during a study of Graves' ophthalmopathy and Graves' hyperthyroidism. V shed 7 bases and J 2 bases; nucleotides not matched to a gene: 6. The CDR3 sequence is 13 residues long. Germline values: CDR1 SQVTM, CDR2 ANQGSEA. CAS ≥3, NOSPECS ≥4, moderate-to-severe activity and duration under 3 months marked donors with ophthalmopathy. Certain patients were not enrolled. These were patients with other autoimmune diseases, uncontrolled infections, pregnancy or lactation. RNA transcripts were the source from which TCR beta CDR3 regions were amplified. The first round was an RT-PCR with HTBI primers, and the second round was a multiplex PCR. TCRdb re-derived calls from the multiplex PCR reads in MiXCR, one entry per CDR3 protein. The sample has under 200,000 distinct CDR3 sequences, less than 45% seen once; the top ten hold roughly 5.2%.

The TCR originated in a woman aged 40 to 50 with Graves' ophthalmopathy. The sequenced material came from peripheral blood. The chain has TRBV29-1 and TRBJ2-7; 9 bases align to TRBD1. CDR3 DNA sequence: TGCAGCGGCTTGGGACAGGGCGCCTACGAGCAGTACTTC. Encoded protein: CSGLGQGAYEQYF.